This TCR beta chain originates from a study of technical replicates of blood from several donors. Assay used: immunoSEQ multiplex PCR; TCRdb lists only in-frame clones, some missing. The repertoire has around 80,000 clones, 95% to 98% of them found once; the top ten carry over 0.2%. This clone was recorded only once. Per germline, CDR1 SGDLS and CDR2 YYNGEE. V was clipped by 1 base and J by 3 bases, with 14 bases between them. CDR3 length equals 15 residues. The chain links TRBV9 to TRBJ2-7; D gene unclear. The sample taken for sequencing was T cells isolated from PBMCs. The receptor was isolated from a human donor in good health. The DNA of the CDR3 is TGTGCCAGCAGCGTAAGCACGGAGTTTTACTACGAGCAGTACTTC. It specifies CASSVSTEFYYEQYF.